This T cell receptor beta chain appears in the sequencing data of a study of T-cell memory formation after mild COVID-19. Study as a whole: TCR clusters were mostly confined to one donor each.

Worth noting for this clonotype: Its antigen is unknown.

With 0 bases removed from V and 4 bases from J, the gap between germline ends came to 9 bases. The CDR3 runs 15 residues. In germline, CDR1 is LGHDT, CDR2 YNNKEL (reference sequence). One entry per CDR3 protein, called by TCRdb with MiXCR from the 5' RACE reads. The table lists about 320,000 distinct CDR3 sequences, around 15% of them singletons. Study-wide findings and caveats: Shrinking CD4+ clones were chiefly CM and EM; CD8+ ones were chiefly EMRA. Prior to infection, memory already included some responding clones, suggesting cross-reactive memory joined.

This sequence was found in a man aged 18-30 years who had mild COVID-19 (a few samples of this study predate the infection). Cell type and time point are not known. The sequencing input was PBMCs or a T cell subset sorted from them (not recorded which). This chain joins TRBV3-1 and TRBJ2-2; tentatively, D is TRBD1 (6 bases). CDR3 residues: CASSQDRGRTGELFF. The CDR3 DNA sequence: TGTGCCAGCAGCCAAGACAGGGGTCGCACCGGGGAGCTGTTTTTT.